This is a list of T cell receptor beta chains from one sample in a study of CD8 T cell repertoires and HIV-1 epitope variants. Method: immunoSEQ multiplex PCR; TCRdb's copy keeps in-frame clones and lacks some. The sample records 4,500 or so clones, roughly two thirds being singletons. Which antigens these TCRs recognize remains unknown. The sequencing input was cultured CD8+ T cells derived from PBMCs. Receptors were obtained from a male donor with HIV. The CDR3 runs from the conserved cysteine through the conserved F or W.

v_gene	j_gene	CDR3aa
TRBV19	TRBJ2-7	CASSIGTGRYEQYF
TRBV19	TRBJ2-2	CASSIGGAGELFF
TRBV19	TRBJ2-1	CASSLGQGAYNEQFF
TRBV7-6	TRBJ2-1	CASSSALSSYNEQFF
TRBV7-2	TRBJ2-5	CASSLVDRSQETQYF
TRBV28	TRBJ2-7	CASSRHRDVTYEQYF
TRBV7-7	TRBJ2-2	CASSLDPNTGELFF
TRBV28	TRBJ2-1	CASSFRVAGSEQFF
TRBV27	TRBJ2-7	CASSPISTSGSSYEQYF
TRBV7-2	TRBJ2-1	CASSLEPRTSWGNEQFF
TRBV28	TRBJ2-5	CASSGRRDQETQYF
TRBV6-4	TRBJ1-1	CASSVSGSTEAFF
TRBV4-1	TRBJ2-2	CASSQGLAGGTTGELFF
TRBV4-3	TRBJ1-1	CASSQDQDGGGYTEAFF
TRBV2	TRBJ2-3	CASSEAGLAGGRTDTQYF
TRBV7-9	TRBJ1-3	CASSLDNNSGNTIYF
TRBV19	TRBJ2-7	CASNLGTGRPEQYF
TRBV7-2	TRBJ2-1	CASSTVRETNEQFF
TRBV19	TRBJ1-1	CASSIEAANTEAFF
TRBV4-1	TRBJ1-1	CASSHGTGREAFF
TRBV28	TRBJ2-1	CATKREVSSYNEQFF
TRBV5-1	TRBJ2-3	CASRTSGSASTDTQYF
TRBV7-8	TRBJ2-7	CASSPGRIHAYEQYF
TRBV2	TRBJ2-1	CASSNSGMNDEQFF
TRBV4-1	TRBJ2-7	CASSPDPLGLAAYEQYF
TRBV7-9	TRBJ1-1	CASSQDVGQGNTEAFF
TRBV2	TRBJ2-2	CASSDPTSGGRTGELFF
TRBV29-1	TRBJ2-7	CSVEEWSSSYEQYF
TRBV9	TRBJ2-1	CASSKIAGDEQFF
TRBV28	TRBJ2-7	CASSSPASYEQYF
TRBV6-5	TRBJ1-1	CASSSGLTEAFF
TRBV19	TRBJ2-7	CASSTGSGGHYEQYF
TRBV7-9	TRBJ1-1	CASSSPGLPNTEAFF
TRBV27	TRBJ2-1	CASSSPRLGYNEQFF
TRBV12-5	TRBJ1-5	CASVLNPRVHSNQPQHF
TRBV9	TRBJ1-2	CASNQGAYGYTF
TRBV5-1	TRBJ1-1	CASSQGTDEAFF
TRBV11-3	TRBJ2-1	CASSFRSYNEQFF
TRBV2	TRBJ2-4	CASGSGTGMNIQYF
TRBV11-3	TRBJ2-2	CASSLESSSKLFF
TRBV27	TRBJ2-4	CASSLGPNPQNIQYF
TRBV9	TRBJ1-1	CASSVRGDDTEAFF
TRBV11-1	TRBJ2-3	CASSLVPSLTTDTQYF
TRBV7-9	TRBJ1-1	CASSLSGGSYEAFF
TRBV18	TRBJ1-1	CASSLTRGWAVDTEAFF
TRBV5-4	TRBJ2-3	CASSLLGGGTDTQYF
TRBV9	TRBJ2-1	CASSVESRNEQFF
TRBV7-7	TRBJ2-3	CASSPDGSTDTQYF
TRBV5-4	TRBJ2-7	CASRVAGGPEEQYF
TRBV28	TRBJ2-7	CASSWSLGQSLYEQYF
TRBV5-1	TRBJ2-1	CASSLEGETYNEQFF
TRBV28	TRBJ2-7	CASSLVQGLSYEQYF
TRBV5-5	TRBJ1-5	CASSFNSNQPQHF
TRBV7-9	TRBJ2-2	CASSLAQGDTGELFF
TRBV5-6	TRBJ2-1	CASSPDRAYNEQFF
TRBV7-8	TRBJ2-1	CASSQESGRASTEQFF
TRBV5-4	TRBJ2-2	CASSSSSGRATGELFF
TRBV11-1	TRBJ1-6	CASSENRINSPLHF
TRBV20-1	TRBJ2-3	CSVRVDTQYF
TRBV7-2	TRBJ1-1	CASSLQGGHTEAFF